Below, 30 T cell receptor beta chains from the same sample are listed, as sequenced in a study of PD-L1 blockade in urothelial cancer. Data came from immunoSEQ multiplex PCR; TCRdb stores just in-frame clones and leaves some out. The sample includes about 76,000 clones, 80% to 95% of them seen just once. Specified time point: peripheral blood 6 weeks after treatment start. This sample comprised PBMCs, obtained around atezolizumab (anti-PD-L1) treatment. The receptors derive from a woman older than 75 with urothelial cancer.

DNA for the CDR3: TGTGCCAGCTCTAGGTCTCAAGAGACCCAGTACTTC. It translates to CASSRSQETQYF. The gene calls are TRBV6-1 and TRBJ2-5, with D unresolved. Trimming removed 8 bases at V and 2 bases at J, with 9 bases between. Germline V lookup: CDR1 MNHNS, CDR2 SASEGT. The CDR3 extends over 12 amino acids.

The chain is built from TRBV7-9 and TRBJ2-7; D is ambiguous. Per germline, CDR1 SEHNR and CDR2 FQNEAQ (reference sequence). Trimming cost V 1 base and J 6 bases, with 13 bases left between them. This CDR3 is 14 amino acids long. CDR3 region: CASSLGPLRVEQYF. CDR3 sequence (DNA): TGTGCCAGCAGCTTAGGTCCCCTTCGGGTCGAGCAGTACTTC.

The rearrangement uses TRBV6-1 and TRBJ2-1; 9 bases align to TRBD2. The CDR3 has 17 residues. Looked up from germline, CDR1 is MNHNS and CDR2 is SASEGT. The J segment lost 7 bases and the V segment lost 0 bases, leaving 10 bases of the junction unmatched. CDR3 in DNA: TGTGCCAGCAGTGAAGCTCGTAACCTAGCGGGATTTAATGAGCAGTTCTTC. It codes for CASSEARNLAGFNEQFF.

This chain uses TRBV6-6 with TRBJ2-2; 9 nucleotides line up with TRBD1. This CDR3 region has 15 residues. Germline V gives CDR1 MNHNY, CDR2 SVGAGI (reference sequence). The V segment lost 5 bases and the J segment 13 bases; nucleotides outside the gene matches: 14. CDR3 bases: TGTGCCAGCAGTCCGGGACAGGGTGAAACACGGGGGCTGTTTTTT. This gives the protein CASSPGQGETRGLFF.

The chain is built from TRBV14 and TRBJ2-1; D is possibly TRBD1 (5 bases). V lost 4 bases, J lost 5 bases, and 12 bases lay in between. Germline CDR1 is SGHDN and CDR2 is FVKESK. This CDR3 comprises 14 residues. Here the CDR3 reads CASSPRLTDNEQFF. The CDR3 DNA follows: TGTGCCAGCAGCCCTCGGCTGACAGACAATGAGCAGTTCTTC.

The chain links TRBV30 to TRBJ1-3, with TRBD1 as a possible D gene (6 bases). Per germline, CDR1 GTSNPN and CDR2 SVGIG (reference sequence). V gave up 4 bases and J gave up 0 bases, with 13 bases separating them. The CDR3 is 15 amino acids. The CDR3 DNA is TGTGCCTGGACTCCGGGACATGGCTCTGGAAACACCATATATTTT. Its translation: CAWTPGHGSGNTIYF.

The V gene is TRBV28, the J gene TRBJ2-5; a possible D gene is TRBD1 (5 bases). The length of the CDR3 is 16 residues. Germline CDR1 is MDHEN and CDR2 is SYDVKM. The V end lost 2 bases, the J end lost 4 bases, and 17 bases lay between the germline ends. CDR3 nucleotides: TGTGCCAGCAGTTTAAGGCAGGGTCCCTTCGGAGAGACCCAGTACTTC. Protein: CASSLRQGPFGETQYF.

This chain uses TRBV7-9 with TRBJ2-5; D is possibly TRBD2 (6 bases). The germline V gene encodes CDR1 SEHNR and CDR2 FQNEAQ (reference sequence). Trimming left V 5 bases short and J 4 bases short, with 14 bases between. The CDR3 contains 14 residues. The CDR3 protein is CASSPLGGPETQYF. The DNA of the CDR3 is TGTGCCAGCAGCCCCTTGGGGGGTCCAGAGACCCAGTACTTC.

The chain has TRBV9 and TRBJ2-7; 11 nucleotides match TRBD2. Germline trimming cut 4 bases from V and 3 bases from J; bases unmatched to any gene: 6. Germline V CDR1 and CDR2: SGDLS, YYNGEE. CDR3 length equals 15 residues. The CDR3 DNA follows: TGTGCCAGCAGCCCCCGACTAGCGGGATACTACGAGCAGTACTTC. Translation: CASSPRLAGYYEQYF. The whole variable domain, remainder taken from reference TRBV9 and TRBJ2-7, is DSGVTQTPKHLITATGQRVTLRCSPRSGDLSVYWYQQSLDQGLQFLIQYYNGEERAKGNILERFSAQQFPDLHSELNLSSLELGDSALYFCASSPRLAGYYEQYFGPGTRLTVT.

This clone occurred a few times. The chain joins TRBV30 to TRBJ2-3; a weak D match, TRBD1 (6 bases). This CDR3 contains 12 residues. Trimming shortened V by 0 bases and J by 6 bases, and 7 bases separated the two germline ends. CDR1 is GTSNPN and CDR2 is SVGIG in the germline V gene (reference sequence). CDR3 amino acids: CAWSVRGDTQYF. Written as DNA, the CDR3 is TGTGCCTGGAGTGTAAGGGGGGATACGCAGTATTTT.

The V gene is TRBV28, the J gene TRBJ2-7; a possible D gene is TRBD1 (6 bases). Trimming pared 5 bases from V and 1 base from J, leaving 12 bases between. Looked up from germline, CDR1 is MDHEN and CDR2 is SYDVKM. The CDR3 runs 14 residues. The CDR3 here is CASSELDSSYEQYF. The CDR3 nucleotides read TGTGCCAGCAGTGAACTGGACAGTTCCTACGAGCAGTACTTC.

The J gene is TRBJ2-7, the V gene TRBV30; D gene uncertain. CDR3 size: 14 residues. V was clipped by 7 bases and J by 7 bases, with 23 bases between them. Germline CDR1 GTSNPN, CDR2 SVGIG (reference sequence). CDR3 sequence (DNA): TGTGCCTTACAAAACGGGTGGCCGAACGGGGAGCAGTACTTC. Translation gives CALQNGWPNGEQYF.

V and J are TRBV5-1 and TRBJ2-2; D gene uncertain. Trimming took 1 base from V and 0 from J, leaving 16 bases between them. The CDR3 contains 18 residues. Germline assignment: CDR1 SGHRS and CDR2 YFSETQ. The CDR3 here is CASSLFSPTVSNTGELFF. In DNA, the CDR3 is TGCGCCAGCAGCTTGTTCTCGCCTACGGTGTCGAACACCGGGGAGCTGTTTTTT.

This clone was counted a few times. J is TRBJ1-2 and V is TRBV19; D remains ambiguous. The CDR3 loop spans 14 amino acids. The germline V gene encodes CDR1 LNHDA and CDR2 SQIVND (reference sequence). Trimming cost V 3 bases and J 2 bases, with 10 bases left between them. In DNA form, the CDR3 reads TGTGCCAGTAGTATTATCCAGAAAAACTATGGCTACACCTTC. It specifies CASSIIQKNYGYTF. Supplemented by reference TRBV19 and TRBJ1-2, the full variable domain reads DGGITQSPKYLFRKEGQNVTLSCEQNLNHDAMYWYRQDPGQGLRLIYYSQIVNDFQKGDIAEGYSVSREKKESFPLTVTSAQKNPTAFYLCASSIIQKNYGYTFGSGTRLTVV.

V gene TRBV18 combines with J gene TRBJ1-1; possible D gene TRBD1, 5 bases. CDR1 is KGHSH, CDR2 LQKENI, per germline. The V end was cut by 5 bases, the J end by 0 bases, with 13 bases between. CDR3 length: 15 residues. DNA for the CDR3: TGTGCCAGCTCATCCTGGACATCCTTGAACACTGAAGCTTTCTTT. Amino acids: CASSSWTSLNTEAFF.

V is TRBV19 and J is TRBJ1-1, with unresolved D. This CDR3 has 13 residues. CDR1 is LNHDA and CDR2 is SQIVND in the germline V gene (reference sequence). V was clipped by 2 bases and J by 7 bases, with 11 bases between them. CDR3 protein: CASSISRQLEAFF. In DNA form, the CDR3 reads TGTGCCAGTAGTATATCGCGGCAGCTTGAAGCTTTCTTT. Full variable domain (missing parts from reference TRBV19 and TRBJ1-1): DGGITQSPKYLFRKEGQNVTLSCEQNLNHDAMYWYRQDPGQGLRLIYYSQIVNDFQKGDIAEGYSVSREKKESFPLTVTSAQKNPTAFYLCASSISRQLEAFFGQGTRLTVV.

This sequence joins TRBV11-1 and TRBJ1-3; possible D gene TRBD1, 6 bases. The CDR3 loop spans 15 amino acids. V lost 2 bases, J lost 0 bases, and 8 bases lay in between. In germline, CDR1 is SGHAT, CDR2 FQDESV (reference sequence). The CDR3 DNA follows: TGTGCCAGCAGCTTAAGAGGGGGCTCTGGAAACACCATATATTTT. It yields the protein CASSLRGGSGNTIYF.

The chain is built from TRBV27 and TRBJ1-1, with D possibly matching TRBD1 (5 bases). The CDR3 has 13 residues. Trimming stripped 5 bases from V and 1 base from J, with 8 bases between. Germline values: CDR1 MNHEY, CDR2 SMNVEV (reference sequence). In DNA form, the CDR3 reads TGTGCCAGCAGTCTCAGGGAGAACACTGAAGCTTTCTTT. It is translated as CASSLRENTEAFF.

The chain employs TRBV7-9 and TRBJ2-7; 12 bases agree with TRBD1. The CDR3 contains 14 residues. The V segment lost 5 bases and the J segment 6 bases; nucleotides outside the gene matches: 5. CDR1 and CDR2 (germline): SEHNR, FQNEAQ (reference sequence). CDR3 sequence reads: CASSPGTGGREQYF. In DNA form, the CDR3 reads TGTGCCAGCAGCCCCGGGACAGGGGGCCGCGAGCAGTACTTC.

The chain is built from TRBV9 and TRBJ2-1; 9 bases line up with TRBD2. Losses at the gene ends were 4 bases for V and 1 base for J; bases not matched to a gene: 9. The V gene's germline CDR1 is SGDLS and CDR2 YYNGEE. This CDR3 spans 17 amino acids. CDR3 residues: CASSLIPSGISYNEQFF. CDR3 nucleotide sequence: TGTGCCAGCAGCTTAATACCTAGCGGGATTTCCTACAATGAGCAGTTCTTC.

The CDR3, as DNA: TGTGCCAGCAGCCAACGGCCCGGCGGGAGGGCCGGCAATGAGCAGTTCTTC. It codes for CASSQRPGGRAGNEQFF. The chain links TRBV14 to TRBJ2-1; 9 positions agree with TRBD2. This CDR3 is 17 amino acids long. The germline V gene encodes CDR1 SGHDN and CDR2 FVKESK. After removal of 2 bases from V and 6 bases from J, the junction contained 11 bases not matched to a gene.

The chain recombines TRBV9 with TRBJ2-5; D may be TRBD2 (5 bases). The CDR3 consists of 17 residues. With 0 bases removed from V and 0 bases from J, the gap between germline ends came to 15 bases. Germline V gives CDR1 SGDLS, CDR2 YYNGEE. This CDR3 is CASSVGGNGNNQETQYF. The DNA for the CDR3 is TGTGCCAGCAGCGTAGGCGGCAACGGGAACAACCAAGAGACCCAGTACTTC.

This chain links TRBV19 with TRBJ2-5, with TRBD1 as a possible D gene (7 bases). The V and J ends lost 6 bases and 5 bases respectively, with 16 bases between them. CDR1 and CDR2 (germline): LNHDA, SQIVND (reference sequence). This CDR3 spans 14 amino acids. The CDR3 here is CASRDGGGAETQYF. CDR3 coding DNA: TGTGCCAGTAGAGATGGAGGGGGCGCCGAGACCCAGTACTTC. The whole variable domain, remainder taken from reference TRBV19 and TRBJ2-5, is DGGITQSPKYLFRKEGQNVTLSCEQNLNHDAMYWYRQDPGQGLRLIYYSQIVNDFQKGDIAEGYSVSREKKESFPLTVTSAQKNPTAFYLCASRDGGGAETQYFGPGTRLLVL.

The chain is built from TRBV5-4 and TRBJ2-3; 12 bases agree with TRBD2. CDR1 and CDR2 (germline): SGHNT, YYREEE (reference sequence). With V trimmed by 4 bases and J by 2 bases, 5 bases remained unmatched. This CDR3 is built from 16 residues. Written as DNA, the CDR3 is TGTGCCAGCAGCCCCGGGACTAGCGGGCACACAGATACGCAGTATTTT. Amino acids: CASSPGTSGHTDTQYF. The whole variable domain, filled in from reference TRBV5-4 and TRBJ2-3, reads ETGVTQSPTHLIKTRGQQVTLRCSSQSGHNTVSWYQQALGQGPQFIFQYYREEENGRGNFPPRFSGLQFPNYSSELNVNALELDDSALYLCASSPGTSGHTDTQYFGPGTRLTVL.

V gene TRBV5-6 combines with J gene TRBJ1-1; TRBD1 matches 10 bases. In germline, CDR1 is SGHDT, CDR2 YYEEEE. After removal of 4 bases from V and 0 bases from J, the junction contained 9 bases not matched to a gene. The CDR3 contains 17 residues. CDR3 in DNA: TGTGCCAGCAGCAAAAGGACAGGGGGAGACATGAACACTGAAGCTTTCTTT. This translates into CASSKRTGGDMNTEAFF.

The rearrangement uses TRBV4-1 and TRBJ1-3; D remains ambiguous. CDR3 length equals 13 residues. Germline lookup yields CDR1 MGHRA and CDR2 YSYEKL. V was cut by 0 bases and J by 4 bases, with 4 bases left in between. The CDR3 DNA is TGCGCCAGCAGCCAAGAGTCAGGAAACACCATATATTTT. Its translation is CASSQESGNTIYF.

This chain uses TRBV9 with TRBJ2-2, with a weak D call TRBD1 (6 bases). The CDR3 covers 16 residues. Per germline, CDR1 SGDLS and CDR2 YYNGEE. V shed 0 bases and J shed 8 bases, with 17 bases lying between them. The CDR3 nucleotides are TGTGCCAGCAGCGTAGCCTCAGGGGTTGAAGGGGGGGAGCTGTTTTTT. Residues: CASSVASGVEGGELFF.

This chain joins TRBV6-5 and TRBJ1-1; the match to TRBD1 covers 7 bases. The CDR3 extends over 14 amino acids. With V trimmed by 2 bases and J by 5 bases, 5 bases remained unmatched. Germline CDR1 MNHEY, CDR2 SVGAGI. The CDR3 bases are TGTGCCAGCAGTTACCCAGGGGGAGGAACTGAAGCTTTCTTT. Translation: CASSYPGGGTEAFF.

The rearrangement uses TRBV20-1 and TRBJ2-7; possibly TRBD2 for D (5 bases). Trimming took 3 bases from V and 9 from J, leaving 12 bases between them. Per germline, CDR1 DFQATT and CDR2 SNEGSKA (reference sequence). The CDR3 totals 11 residues. In DNA, the CDR3 is TGCAGTGCTAGCGTGCCTGCGGGGCAGTACTTC. This codes for CSASVPAGQYF.

This rearrangement joins TRBV9 to TRBJ1-4; D is ambiguous. The CDR3 has 15 residues. The V gene's germline CDR1 is SGDLS and CDR2 YYNGEE. V shed 1 base and J shed 8 bases, with 15 bases lying between them. The CDR3 DNA reads TGTGCCAGCAGCGTAACGGCAGCGTATTGGGAAAAACTGTTTTTT. It encodes CASSVTAAYWEKLFF.